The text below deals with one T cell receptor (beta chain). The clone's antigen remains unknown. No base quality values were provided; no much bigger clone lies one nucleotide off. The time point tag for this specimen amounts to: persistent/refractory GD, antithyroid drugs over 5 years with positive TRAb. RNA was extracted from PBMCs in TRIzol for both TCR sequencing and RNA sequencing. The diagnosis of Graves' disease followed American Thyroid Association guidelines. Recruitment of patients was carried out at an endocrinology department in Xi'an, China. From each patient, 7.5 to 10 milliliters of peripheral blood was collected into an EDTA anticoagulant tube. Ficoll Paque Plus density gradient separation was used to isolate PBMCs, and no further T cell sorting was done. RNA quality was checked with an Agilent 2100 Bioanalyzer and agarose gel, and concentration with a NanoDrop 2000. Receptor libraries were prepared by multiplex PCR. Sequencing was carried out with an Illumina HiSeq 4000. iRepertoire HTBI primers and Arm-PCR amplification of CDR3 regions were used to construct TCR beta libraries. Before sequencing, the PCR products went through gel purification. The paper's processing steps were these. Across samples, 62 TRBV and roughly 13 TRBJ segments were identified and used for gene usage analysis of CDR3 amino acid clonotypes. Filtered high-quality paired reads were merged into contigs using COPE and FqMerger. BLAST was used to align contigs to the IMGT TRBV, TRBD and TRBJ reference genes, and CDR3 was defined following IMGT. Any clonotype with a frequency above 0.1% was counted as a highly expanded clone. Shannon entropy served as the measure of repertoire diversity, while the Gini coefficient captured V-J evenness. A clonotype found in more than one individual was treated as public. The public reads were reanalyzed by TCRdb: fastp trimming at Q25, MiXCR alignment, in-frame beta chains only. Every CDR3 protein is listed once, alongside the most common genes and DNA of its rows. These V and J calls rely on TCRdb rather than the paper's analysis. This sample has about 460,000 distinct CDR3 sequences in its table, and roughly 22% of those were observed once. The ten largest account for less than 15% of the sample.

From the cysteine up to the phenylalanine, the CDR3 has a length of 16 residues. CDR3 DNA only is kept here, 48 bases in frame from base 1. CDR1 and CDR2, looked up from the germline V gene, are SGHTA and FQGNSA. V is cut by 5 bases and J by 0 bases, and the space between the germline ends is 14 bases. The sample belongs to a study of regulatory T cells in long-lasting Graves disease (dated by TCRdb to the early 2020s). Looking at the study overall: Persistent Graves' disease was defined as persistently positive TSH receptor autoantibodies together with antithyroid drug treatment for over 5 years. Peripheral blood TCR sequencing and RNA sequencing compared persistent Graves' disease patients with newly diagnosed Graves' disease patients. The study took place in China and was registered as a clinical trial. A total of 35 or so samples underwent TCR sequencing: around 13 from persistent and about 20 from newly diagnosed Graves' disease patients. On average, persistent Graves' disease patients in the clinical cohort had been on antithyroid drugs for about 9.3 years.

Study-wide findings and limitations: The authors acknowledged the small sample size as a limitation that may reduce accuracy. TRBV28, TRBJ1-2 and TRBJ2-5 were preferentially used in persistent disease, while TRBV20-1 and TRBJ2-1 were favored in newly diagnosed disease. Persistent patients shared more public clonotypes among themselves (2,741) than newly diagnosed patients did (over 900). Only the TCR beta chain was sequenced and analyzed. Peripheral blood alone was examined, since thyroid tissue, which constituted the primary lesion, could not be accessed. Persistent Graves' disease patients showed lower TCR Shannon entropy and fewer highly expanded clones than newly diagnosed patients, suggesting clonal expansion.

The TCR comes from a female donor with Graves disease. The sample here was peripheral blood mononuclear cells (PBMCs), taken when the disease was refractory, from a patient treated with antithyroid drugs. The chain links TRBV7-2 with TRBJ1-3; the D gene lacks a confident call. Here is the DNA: TGTGCCAGCAGCCCACGGACTGCCTACTCTGGAAACACCATATATTTT. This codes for CASSPRTAYSGNTIYF.